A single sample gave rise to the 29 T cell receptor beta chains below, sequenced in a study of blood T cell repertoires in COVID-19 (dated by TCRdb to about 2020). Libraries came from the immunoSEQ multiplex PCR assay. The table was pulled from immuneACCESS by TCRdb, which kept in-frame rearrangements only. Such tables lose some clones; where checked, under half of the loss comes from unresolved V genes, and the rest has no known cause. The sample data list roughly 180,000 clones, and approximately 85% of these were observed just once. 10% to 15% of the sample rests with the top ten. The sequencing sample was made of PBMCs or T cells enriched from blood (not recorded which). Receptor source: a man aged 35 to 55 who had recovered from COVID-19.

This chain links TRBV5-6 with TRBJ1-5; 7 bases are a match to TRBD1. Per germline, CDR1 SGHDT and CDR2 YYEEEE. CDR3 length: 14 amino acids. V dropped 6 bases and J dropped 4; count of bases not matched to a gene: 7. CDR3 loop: CASNRQGRNQPQHF. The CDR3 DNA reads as TGTGCCAGCAACAGACAGGGTAGAAATCAGCCCCAGCATTTT.

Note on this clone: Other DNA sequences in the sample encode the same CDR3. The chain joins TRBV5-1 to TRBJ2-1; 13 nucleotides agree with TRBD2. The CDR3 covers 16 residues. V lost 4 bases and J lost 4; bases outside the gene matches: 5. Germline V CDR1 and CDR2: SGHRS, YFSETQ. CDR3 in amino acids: CASSPRTSGSYNEQFF. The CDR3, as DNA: TGCGCCAGCAGCCCCCGGACTAGCGGGAGTTACAATGAGCAGTTCTTC.

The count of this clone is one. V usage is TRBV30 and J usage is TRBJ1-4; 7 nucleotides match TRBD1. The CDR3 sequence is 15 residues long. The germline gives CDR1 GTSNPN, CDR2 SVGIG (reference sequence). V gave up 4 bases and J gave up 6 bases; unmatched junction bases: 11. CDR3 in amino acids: CAWTETGPSDEKLFF. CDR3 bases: TGTGCCTGGACCGAGACAGGGCCCAGCGATGAAAAACTGTTTTTT.

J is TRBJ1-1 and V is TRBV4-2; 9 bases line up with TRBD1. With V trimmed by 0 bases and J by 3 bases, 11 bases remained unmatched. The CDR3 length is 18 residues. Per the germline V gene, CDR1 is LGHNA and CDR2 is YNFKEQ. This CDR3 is CASSQELLQGAGDTEAFF. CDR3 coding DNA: TGTGCCAGCAGCCAAGAGCTACTACAGGGGGCGGGAGACACTGAAGCTTTCTTT.

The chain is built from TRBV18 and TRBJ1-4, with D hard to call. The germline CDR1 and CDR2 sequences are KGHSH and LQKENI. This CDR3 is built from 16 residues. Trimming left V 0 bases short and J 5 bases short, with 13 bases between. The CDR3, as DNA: TGTGCCAGCTCACCACCTTCGGGTTCGGCAAATGAAAAACTGTTTTTT. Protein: CASSPPSGSANEKLFF.

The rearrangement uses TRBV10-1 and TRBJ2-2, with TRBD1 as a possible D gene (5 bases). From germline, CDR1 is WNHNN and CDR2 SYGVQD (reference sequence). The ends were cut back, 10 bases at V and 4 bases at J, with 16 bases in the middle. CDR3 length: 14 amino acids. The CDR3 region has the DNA TGCGCCACCCAGGGAAGAAAGGGCACCGGGGAGCTGTTTTTT. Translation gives CATQGRKGTGELFF.

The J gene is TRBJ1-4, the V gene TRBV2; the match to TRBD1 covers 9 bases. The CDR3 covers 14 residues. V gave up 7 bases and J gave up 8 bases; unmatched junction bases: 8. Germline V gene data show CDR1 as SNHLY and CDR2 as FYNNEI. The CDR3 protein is CASKTGQGEEKLFF. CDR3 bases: TGTGCCAGCAAGACGGGACAGGGTGAAGAAAAACTGTTTTTT.

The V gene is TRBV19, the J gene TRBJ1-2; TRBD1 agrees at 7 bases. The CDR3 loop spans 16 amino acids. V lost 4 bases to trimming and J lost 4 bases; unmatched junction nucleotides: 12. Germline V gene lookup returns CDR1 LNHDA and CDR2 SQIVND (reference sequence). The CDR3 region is CASSKRDSTSFYGYTF. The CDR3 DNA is TGTGCCAGTAGTAAAAGGGACAGCACGAGCTTCTATGGCTACACCTTC.

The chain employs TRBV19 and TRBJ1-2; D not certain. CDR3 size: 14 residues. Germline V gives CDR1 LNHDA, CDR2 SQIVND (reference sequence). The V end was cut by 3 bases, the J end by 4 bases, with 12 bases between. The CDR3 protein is CASSIQNGLYGYTF. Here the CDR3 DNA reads TGTGCCAGTAGTATCCAGAACGGACTCTATGGCTACACCTTC. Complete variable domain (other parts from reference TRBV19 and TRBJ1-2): DGGITQSPKYLFRKEGQNVTLSCEQNLNHDAMYWYRQDPGQGLRLIYYSQIVNDFQKGDIAEGYSVSREKKESFPLTVTSAQKNPTAFYLCASSIQNGLYGYTFGSGTRLTVV.

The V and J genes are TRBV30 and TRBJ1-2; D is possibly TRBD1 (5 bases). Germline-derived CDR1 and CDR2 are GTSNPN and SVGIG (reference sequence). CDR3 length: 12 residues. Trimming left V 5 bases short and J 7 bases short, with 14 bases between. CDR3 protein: CAWLRRGAGYTF. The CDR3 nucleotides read TGTGCCTGGCTTCGGAGGGGAGCTGGCTACACCTTC. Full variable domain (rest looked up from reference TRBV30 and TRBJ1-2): SQTIHQWPATLVQPVGSPLSLECTVEGTSNPNLYWYRQAAGRGLQLLFYSVGIGQISSEVPQNLSASRPQDRQFILSSKKLLLSDSGFYLCAWLRRGAGYTFGSGTRLTVV.

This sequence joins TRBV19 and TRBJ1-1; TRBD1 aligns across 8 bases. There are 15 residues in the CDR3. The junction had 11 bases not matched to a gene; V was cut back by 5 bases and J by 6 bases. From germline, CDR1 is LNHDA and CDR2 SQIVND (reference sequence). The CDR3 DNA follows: TGTGCCAGTAGTCCAGGGGACAGGAGGGGTCCTGAAGCTTTCTTT. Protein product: CASSPGDRRGPEAFF.

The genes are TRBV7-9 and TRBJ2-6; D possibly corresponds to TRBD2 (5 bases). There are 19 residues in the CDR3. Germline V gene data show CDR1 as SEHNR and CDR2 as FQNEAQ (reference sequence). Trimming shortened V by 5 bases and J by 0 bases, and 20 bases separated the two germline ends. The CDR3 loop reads CASSRTPGRSVSGANVLTF. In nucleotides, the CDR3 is TGTGCCAGCAGCCGCACCCCGGGCCGTAGCGTCTCTGGGGCCAACGTCCTGACTTTC.

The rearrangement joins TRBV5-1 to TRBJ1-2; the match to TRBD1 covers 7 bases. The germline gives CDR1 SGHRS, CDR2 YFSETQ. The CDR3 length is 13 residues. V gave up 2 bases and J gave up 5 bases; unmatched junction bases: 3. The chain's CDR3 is CASSFDRAYGYTF. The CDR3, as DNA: TGCGCCAGCAGCTTCGACAGGGCGTATGGCTACACCTTC.

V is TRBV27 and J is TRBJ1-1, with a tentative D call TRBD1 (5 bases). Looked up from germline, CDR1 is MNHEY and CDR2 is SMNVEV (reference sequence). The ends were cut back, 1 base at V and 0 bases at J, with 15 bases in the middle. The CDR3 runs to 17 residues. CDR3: CASSLYAGHGMNTEAFF. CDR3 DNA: TGTGCCAGCAGTTTATATGCAGGGCATGGTATGAACACTGAAGCTTTCTTT.

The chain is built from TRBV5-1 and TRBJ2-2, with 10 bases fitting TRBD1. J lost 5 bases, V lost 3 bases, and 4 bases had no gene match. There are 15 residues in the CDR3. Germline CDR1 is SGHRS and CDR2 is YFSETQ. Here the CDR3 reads CASSSGTGVTGELFF. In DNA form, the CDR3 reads TGCGCCAGCAGCTCCGGGACAGGGGTTACCGGGGAGCTGTTTTTT.

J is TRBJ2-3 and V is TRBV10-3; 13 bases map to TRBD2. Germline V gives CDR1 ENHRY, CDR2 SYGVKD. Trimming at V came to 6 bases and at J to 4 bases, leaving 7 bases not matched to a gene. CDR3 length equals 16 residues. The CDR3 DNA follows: TGTGCCATCAGGAGAGGACTAGCGGGAGAGGCAGATACGCAGTATTTT. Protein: CAIRRGLAGEADTQYF.

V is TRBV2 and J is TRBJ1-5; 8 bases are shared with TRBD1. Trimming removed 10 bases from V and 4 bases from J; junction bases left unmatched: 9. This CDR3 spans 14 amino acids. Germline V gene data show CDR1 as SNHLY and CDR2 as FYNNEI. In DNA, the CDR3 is TGTGCCACTCGAACGGGACAGGCTAATCAGCCCCAGCATTTT. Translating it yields CATRTGQANQPQHF.

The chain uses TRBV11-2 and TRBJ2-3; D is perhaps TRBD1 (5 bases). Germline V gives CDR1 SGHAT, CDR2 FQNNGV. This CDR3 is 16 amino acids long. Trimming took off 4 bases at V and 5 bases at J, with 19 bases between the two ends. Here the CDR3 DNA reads TGTGCCAGCAGCTCAGGGCCCAACTTGGTGGGAGATACGCAGTATTTT. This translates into CASSSGPNLVGDTQYF.

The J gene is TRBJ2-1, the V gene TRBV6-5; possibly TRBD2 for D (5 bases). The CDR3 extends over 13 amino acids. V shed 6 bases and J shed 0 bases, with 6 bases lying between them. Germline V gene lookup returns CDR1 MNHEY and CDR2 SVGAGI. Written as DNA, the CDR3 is TGTGCCAGCAGAGGGAGCTCCTACAATGAGCAGTTCTTC. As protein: CASRGSSYNEQFF.

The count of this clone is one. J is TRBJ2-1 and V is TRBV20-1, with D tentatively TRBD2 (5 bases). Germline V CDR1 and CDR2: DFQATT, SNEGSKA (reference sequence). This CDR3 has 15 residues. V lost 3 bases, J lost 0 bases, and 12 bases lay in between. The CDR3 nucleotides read TGCAGTGCTAGTCCTCGCGGGCTCTCCTACAATGAGCAGTTCTTC. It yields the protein CSASPRGLSYNEQFF.

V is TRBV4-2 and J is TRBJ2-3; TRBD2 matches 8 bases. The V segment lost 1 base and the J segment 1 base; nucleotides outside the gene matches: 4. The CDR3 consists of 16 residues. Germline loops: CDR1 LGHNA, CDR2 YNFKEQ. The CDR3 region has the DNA TGTGCCAGCAGCCAAGGATCGACTAGCGGCACAGATACGCAGTATTTT. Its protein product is CASSQGSTSGTDTQYF.

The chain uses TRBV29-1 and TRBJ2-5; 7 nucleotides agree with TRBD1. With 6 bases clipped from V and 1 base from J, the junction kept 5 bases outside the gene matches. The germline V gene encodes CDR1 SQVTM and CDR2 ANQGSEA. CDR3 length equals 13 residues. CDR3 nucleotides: TGCAGCGTAGACAGGGCCACCCAAGAGACCCAGTACTTC. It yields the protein CSVDRATQETQYF.

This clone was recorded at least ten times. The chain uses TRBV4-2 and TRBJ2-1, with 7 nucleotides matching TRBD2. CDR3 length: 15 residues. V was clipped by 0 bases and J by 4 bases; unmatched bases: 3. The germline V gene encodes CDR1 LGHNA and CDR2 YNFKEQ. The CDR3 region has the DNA TGTGCCAGCAGCCAAGAAACTAGCGCTTACAATGAGCAGTTCTTC. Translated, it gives CASSQETSAYNEQFF.

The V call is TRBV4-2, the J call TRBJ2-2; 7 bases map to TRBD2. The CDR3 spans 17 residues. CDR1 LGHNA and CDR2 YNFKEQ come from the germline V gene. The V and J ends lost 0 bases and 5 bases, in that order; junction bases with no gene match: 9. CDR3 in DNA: TGTGCCAGCAGCCAAGATTGGGGCGGGAGTGGGACCGGGGAGCTGTTTTTT. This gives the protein CASSQDWGGSGTGELFF.

The CDR3 DNA reads as TGTGCCAGCAGTGACGGGACAGGGGGTTTCTCTGGAAACACCATATATTTT. Translated: CASSDGTGGFSGNTIYF. This chain joins TRBV6-1 and TRBJ1-3; 11 bases line up with TRBD1. V gave up 3 bases and J gave up 0 bases; unmatched junction bases: 4. CDR1 is MNHNS, CDR2 SASEGT, per germline. This CDR3 is built from 17 residues.

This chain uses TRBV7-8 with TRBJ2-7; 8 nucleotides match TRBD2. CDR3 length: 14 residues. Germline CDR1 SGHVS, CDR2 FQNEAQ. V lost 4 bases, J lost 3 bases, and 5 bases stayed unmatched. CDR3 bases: TGTGCCAGCAGCTACACTAGCGGACTCTACGAGCAGTACGTC. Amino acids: CASSYTSGLYEQYV.

CDR3 DNA: TGTGCCTGGGGTCAGGGGGCCCACGTCTATGGCTACACCTTC. Translated: CAWGQGAHVYGYTF. The chain recombines TRBV30 with TRBJ1-2; 8 bases map to TRBD1. Trimming cost V 5 bases and J 4 bases; bases outside gene matches: 9. The CDR3 runs 14 residues. Germline V lookup: CDR1 GTSNPN, CDR2 SVGIG (reference sequence).

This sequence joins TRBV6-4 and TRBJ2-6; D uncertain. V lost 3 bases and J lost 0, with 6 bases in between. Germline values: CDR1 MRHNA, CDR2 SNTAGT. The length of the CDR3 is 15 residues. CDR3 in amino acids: CASSEQNSGANVLTF. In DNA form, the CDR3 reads TGTGCCAGCAGTGAACAAAACTCTGGGGCCAACGTCCTGACTTTC.

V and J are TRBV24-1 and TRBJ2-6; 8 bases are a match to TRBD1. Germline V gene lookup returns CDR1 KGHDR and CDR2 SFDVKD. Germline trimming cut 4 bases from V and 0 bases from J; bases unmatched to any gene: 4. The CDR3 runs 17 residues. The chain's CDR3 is CATSEDRGSSGANVLTF. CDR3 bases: TGTGCCACCAGTGAAGACAGGGGAAGCTCTGGGGCCAACGTCCTGACTTTC.